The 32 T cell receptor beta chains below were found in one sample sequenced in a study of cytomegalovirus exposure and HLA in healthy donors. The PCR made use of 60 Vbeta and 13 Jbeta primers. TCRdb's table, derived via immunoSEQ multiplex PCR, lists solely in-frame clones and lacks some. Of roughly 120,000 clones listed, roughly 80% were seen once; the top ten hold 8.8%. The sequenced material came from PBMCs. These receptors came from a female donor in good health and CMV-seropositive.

Written as DNA, the CDR3 is TGTGCCAGCTCATCCCGGGACACTGATTCACCCCTCCACTTT. This gives the protein CASSSRDTDSPLHF. V usage is TRBV18 and J usage is TRBJ1-6; TRBD1 is a possible D gene (6 bases). The CDR3 length is 14 residues. Germline loops: CDR1 KGHSH, CDR2 LQKENI. Between the trimmed V and J ends, which lost 5 bases and 8 bases, there was a span of 13 bases.

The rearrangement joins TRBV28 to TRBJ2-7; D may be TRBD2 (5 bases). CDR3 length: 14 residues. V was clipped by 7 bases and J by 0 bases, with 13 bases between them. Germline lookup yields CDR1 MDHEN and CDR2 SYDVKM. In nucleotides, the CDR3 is TGTGCCAGCATCATAAGCGGCAGCTCCTACGAGCAGTACTTC. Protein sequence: CASIISGSSYEQYF.

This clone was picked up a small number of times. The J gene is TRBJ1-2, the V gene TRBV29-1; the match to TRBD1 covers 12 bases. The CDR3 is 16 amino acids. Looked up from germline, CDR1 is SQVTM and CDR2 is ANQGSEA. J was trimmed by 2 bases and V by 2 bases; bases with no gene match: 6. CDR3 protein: CSVEPGQGADNYGYTF. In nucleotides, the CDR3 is TGCAGCGTTGAACCGGGACAGGGGGCTGACAACTATGGCTACACCTTC.

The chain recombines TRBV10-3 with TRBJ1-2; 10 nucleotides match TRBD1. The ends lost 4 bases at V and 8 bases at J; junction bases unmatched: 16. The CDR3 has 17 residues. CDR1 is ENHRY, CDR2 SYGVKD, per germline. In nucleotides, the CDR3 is TGTGCCATCAGTGCTGAGACAGGGGGCGTGAGAATTGGGGGCTACACCTTC. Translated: CAISAETGGVRIGGYTF.

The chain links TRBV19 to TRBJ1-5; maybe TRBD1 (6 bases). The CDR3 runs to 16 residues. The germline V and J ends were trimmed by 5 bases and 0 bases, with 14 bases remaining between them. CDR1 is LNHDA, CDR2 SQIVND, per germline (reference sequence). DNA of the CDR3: TGTGCCAGTAGTTGGACAGCTCAAAATAGCAATCAGCCCCAGCATTTT. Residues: CASSWTAQNSNQPQHF.

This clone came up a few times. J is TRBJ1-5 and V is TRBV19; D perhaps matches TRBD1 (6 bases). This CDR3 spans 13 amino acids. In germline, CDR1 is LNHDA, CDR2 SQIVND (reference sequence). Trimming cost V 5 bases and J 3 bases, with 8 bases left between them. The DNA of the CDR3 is TGTGCCAGTAGTCAGGGGTTCAATCAGCCCCAGCATTTT. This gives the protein CASSQGFNQPQHF.

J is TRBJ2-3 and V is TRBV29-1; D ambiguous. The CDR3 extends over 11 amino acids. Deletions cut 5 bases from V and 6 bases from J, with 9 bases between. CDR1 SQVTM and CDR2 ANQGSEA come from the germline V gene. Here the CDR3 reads CSVTHMDTQYF. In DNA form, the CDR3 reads TGCAGCGTTACACACATGGATACGCAGTATTTT.

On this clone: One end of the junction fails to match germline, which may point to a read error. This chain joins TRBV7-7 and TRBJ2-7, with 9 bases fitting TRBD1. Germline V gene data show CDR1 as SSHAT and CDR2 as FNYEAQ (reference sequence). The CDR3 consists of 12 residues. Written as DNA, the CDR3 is TGTGCTAGCAGCTTAGCCGGGACAGGGCGGTACTTC. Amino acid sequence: CASSLAGTGRYF.

The DNA for the CDR3 is TGTGCCAGCAGCGTGGGACTAGGGGGCGATGAGCAGTTCTTC. Encoded protein: CASSVGLGGDEQFF. The chain has TRBV9 and TRBJ2-1, with D possibly being TRBD2 (8 bases). CDR1 and CDR2 from the germline V gene are SGDLS and YYNGEE. There are 14 residues in the CDR3. V gave up 2 bases and J gave up 8 bases, with 14 bases separating them.

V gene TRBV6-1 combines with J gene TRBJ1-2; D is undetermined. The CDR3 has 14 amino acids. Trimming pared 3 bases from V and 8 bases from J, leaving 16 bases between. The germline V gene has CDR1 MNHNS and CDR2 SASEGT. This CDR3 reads CASSDYNPPIGYTF. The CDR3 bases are TGTGCCAGCAGTGACTATAACCCCCCTATCGGCTACACCTTC.

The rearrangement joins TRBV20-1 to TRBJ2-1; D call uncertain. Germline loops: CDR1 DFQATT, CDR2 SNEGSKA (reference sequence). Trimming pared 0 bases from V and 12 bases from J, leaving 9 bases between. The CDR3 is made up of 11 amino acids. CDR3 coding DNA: TGCAGTGCTAGAGAAGACCAGCGGCAGTTCTTC. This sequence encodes CSAREDQRQFF.

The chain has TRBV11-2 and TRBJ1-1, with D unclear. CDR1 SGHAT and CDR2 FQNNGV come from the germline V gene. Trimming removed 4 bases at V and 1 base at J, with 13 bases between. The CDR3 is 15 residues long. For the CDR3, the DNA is TGTGCCAGCAGCTCGATCGTAACGGGGAACACTGAAGCTTTCTTT. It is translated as CASSSIVTGNTEAFF.

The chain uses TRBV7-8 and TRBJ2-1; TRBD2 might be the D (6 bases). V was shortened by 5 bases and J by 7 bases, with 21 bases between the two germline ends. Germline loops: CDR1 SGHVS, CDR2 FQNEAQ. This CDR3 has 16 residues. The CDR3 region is CASSPGRLGGGNEQFF. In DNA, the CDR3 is TGTGCCAGCAGCCCAGGTCGACTAGGCGGTGGGAATGAGCAGTTCTTC.

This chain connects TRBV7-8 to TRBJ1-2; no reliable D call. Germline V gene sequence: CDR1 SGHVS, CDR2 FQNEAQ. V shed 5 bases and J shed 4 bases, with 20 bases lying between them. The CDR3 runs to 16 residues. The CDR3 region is CASSPRAGKTSYGYTF. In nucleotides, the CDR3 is TGTGCCAGCAGCCCACGGGCGGGGAAGACTAGCTATGGCTACACCTTC.

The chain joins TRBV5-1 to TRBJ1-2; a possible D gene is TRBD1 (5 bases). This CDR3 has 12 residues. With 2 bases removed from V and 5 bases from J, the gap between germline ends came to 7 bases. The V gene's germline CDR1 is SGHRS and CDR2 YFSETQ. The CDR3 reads CASSFDRYGYTF. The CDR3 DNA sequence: TGCGCCAGCAGCTTCGACAGATATGGCTACACCTTC.

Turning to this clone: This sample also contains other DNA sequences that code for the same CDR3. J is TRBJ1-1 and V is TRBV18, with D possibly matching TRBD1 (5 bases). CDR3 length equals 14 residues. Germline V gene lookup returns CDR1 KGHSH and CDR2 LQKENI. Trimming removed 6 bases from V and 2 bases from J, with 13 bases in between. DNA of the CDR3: TGTGCCAGCTCCCCCGGGGGTGGAAACACTGAAGCTTTCTTT. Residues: CASSPGGGNTEAFF.

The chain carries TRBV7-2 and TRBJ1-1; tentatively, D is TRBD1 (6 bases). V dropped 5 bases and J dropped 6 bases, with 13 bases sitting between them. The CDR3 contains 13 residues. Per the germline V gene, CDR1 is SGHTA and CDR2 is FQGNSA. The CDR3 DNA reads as TGTGCCAGCAGCCCACAGGGTTACGCTGAAGCTTTCTTT. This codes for CASSPQGYAEAFF.

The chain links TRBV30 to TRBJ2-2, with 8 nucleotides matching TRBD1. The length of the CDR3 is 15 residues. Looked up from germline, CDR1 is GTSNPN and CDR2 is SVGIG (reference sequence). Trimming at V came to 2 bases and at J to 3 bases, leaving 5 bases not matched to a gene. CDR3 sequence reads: CAWSLRDRYTGELFF. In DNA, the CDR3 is TGTGCCTGGAGTCTACGGGACAGGTACACCGGGGAGCTGTTTTTT.

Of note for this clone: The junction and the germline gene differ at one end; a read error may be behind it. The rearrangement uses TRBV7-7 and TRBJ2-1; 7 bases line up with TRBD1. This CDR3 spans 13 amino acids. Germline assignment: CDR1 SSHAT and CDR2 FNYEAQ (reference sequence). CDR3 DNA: TGTGCTAGCAGCTTGGACAGGAGAAATGAGCAGTTCTTC. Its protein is CASSLDRRNEQFF.

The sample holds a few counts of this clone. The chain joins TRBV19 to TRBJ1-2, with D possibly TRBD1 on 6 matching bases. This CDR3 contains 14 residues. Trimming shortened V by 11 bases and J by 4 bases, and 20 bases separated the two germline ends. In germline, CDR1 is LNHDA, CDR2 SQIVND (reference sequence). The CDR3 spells CASKVGGATYGYTF. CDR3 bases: TGTGCCTCAAAGGTAGGGGGGGCGACCTATGGCTACACCTTC. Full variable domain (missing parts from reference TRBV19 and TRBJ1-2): DGGITQSPKYLFRKEGQNVTLSCEQNLNHDAMYWYRQDPGQGLRLIYYSQIVNDFQKGDIAEGYSVSREKKESFPLTVTSAQKNPTAFYLCASKVGGATYGYTFGSGTRLTVV.

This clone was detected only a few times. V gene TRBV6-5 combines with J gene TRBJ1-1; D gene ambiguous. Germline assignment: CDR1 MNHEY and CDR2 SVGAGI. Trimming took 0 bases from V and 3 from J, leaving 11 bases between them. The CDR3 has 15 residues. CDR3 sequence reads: CASSYSTVGDTEAFF. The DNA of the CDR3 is TGTGCCAGCAGTTACTCGACGGTTGGAGACACTGAAGCTTTCTTT.

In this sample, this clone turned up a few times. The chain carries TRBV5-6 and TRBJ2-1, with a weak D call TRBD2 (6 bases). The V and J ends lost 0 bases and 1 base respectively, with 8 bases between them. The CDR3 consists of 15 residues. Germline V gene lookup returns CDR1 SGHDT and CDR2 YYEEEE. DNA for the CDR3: TGTGCCAGCAGCTTGGCCAGCGGGTCCTACAATGAGCAGTTCTTC. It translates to CASSLASGSYNEQFF. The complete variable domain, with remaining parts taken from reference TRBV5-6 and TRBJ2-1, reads DAGVTQSPTHLIKTRGQQVTLRCSPKSGHDTVSWYQQALGQGPQFIFQYYEEEERQRGNFPDRFSGHQFPNYSSELNVNALLLGDSALYLCASSLASGSYNEQFFGPGTRLTVL.

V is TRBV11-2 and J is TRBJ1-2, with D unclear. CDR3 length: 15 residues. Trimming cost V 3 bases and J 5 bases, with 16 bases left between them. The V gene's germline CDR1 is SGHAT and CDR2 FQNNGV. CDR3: CASSFPPRSRYGYTF. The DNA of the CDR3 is TGTGCCAGCAGCTTTCCACCCCGGTCGAGGTATGGCTACACCTTC.

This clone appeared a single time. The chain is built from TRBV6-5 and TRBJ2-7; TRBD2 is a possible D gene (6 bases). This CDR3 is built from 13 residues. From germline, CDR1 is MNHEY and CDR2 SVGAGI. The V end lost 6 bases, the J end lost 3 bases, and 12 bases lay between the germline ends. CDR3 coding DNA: TGTGCCAGCAGGCCTCCGGGAGTCTACGAGCAGTACTTC. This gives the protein CASRPPGVYEQYF.

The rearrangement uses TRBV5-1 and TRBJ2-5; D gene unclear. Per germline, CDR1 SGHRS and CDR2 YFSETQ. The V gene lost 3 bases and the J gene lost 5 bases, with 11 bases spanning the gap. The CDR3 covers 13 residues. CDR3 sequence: CASSSESWETQYF. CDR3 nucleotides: TGCGCCAGCAGCTCGGAGAGTTGGGAGACCCAGTACTTC.

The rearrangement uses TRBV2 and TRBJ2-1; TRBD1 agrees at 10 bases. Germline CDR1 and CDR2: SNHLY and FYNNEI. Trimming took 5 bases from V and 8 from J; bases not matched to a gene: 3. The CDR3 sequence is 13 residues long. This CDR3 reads CASSRQGADEQFF. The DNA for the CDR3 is TGTGCCAGCAGTCGACAGGGGGCAGATGAGCAGTTCTTC.

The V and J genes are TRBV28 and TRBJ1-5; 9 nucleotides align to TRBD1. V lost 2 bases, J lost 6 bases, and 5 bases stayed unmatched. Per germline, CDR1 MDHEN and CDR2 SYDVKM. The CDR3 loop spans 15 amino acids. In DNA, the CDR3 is TGTGCCAGCAGTTTAGGGGGGACAGGGAGTCAGCCCCAGCATTTT. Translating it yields CASSLGGTGSQPQHF.

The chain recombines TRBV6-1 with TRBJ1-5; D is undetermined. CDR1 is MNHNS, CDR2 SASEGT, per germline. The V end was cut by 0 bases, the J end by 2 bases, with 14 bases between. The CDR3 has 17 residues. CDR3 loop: CASSEAGSREGNQPQHF. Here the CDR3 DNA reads TGTGCCAGCAGTGAAGCGGGGTCAAGGGAGGGCAATCAGCCCCAGCATTTT.

CDR3 loop: CASSRTALNEQFF. The CDR3 DNA reads as TGTGCCAGCTCTCGGACAGCCCTTAATGAGCAGTTCTTC. The V gene is TRBV19, the J gene TRBJ2-1, with a tentative D call TRBD1 (6 bases). There are 13 residues in the CDR3. Germline V gives CDR1 LNHDA, CDR2 SQIVND (reference sequence). With 9 bases removed from V and 7 bases from J, the gap between germline ends came to 16 bases.

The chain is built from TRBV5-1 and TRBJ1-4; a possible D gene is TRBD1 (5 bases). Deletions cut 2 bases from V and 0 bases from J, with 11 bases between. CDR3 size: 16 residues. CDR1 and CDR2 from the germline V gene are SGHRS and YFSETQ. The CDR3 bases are TGCGCCAGCAGCTTTTCGGCAGGGACAACTAATGAAAAACTGTTTTTT. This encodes CASSFSAGTTNEKLFF.

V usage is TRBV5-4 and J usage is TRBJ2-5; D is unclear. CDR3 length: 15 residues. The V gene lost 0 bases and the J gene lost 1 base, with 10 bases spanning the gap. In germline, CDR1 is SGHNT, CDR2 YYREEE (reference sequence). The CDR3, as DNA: TGTGCCAGCAGCTTGGGGGCACCCGGCCAAGAGACCCAGTACTTC. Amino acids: CASSLGAPGQETQYF.

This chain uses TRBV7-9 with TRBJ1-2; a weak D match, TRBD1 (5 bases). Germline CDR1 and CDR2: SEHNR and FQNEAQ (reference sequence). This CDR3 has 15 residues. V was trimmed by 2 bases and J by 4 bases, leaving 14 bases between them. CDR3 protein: CASSLTTVAAYGYTF. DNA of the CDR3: TGTGCCAGCAGCTTAACGACAGTCGCAGCCTATGGCTACACCTTC.